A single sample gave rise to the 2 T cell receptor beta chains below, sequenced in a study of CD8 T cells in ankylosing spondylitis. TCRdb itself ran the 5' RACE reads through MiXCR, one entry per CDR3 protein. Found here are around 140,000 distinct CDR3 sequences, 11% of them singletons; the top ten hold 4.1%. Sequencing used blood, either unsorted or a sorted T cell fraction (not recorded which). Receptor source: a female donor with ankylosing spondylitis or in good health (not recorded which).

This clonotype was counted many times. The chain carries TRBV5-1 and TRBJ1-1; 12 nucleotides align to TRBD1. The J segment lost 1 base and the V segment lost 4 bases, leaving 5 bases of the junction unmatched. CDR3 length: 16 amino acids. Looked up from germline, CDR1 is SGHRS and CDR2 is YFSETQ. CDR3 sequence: CASSQGQGASNTEAFF. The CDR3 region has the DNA TGCGCCAGCAGCCAGGGACAGGGGGCTTCGAACACTGAAGCTTTCTTT.

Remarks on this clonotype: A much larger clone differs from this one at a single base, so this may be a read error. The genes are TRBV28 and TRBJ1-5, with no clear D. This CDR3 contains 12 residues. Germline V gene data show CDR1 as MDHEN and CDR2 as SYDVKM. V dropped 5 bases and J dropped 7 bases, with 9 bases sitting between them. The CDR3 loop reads CASSGPVQPQHF. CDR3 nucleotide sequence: TGTGCCAGCAGTGGGCCTGTACAGCCCCAGCATTTT. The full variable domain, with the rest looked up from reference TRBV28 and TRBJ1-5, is DVKVTQSSRYLVKRTGEKVFLECVQDMDHENMFWYRQDPGLGLRLIYFSYDVKMKEKGDIPEGYSVSREKKERFSLILESASTNQTSMYLCASSGPVQPQHFGDGTRLSIL.